This T cell receptor (beta chain) is drawn from a study of cytomegalovirus exposure and HLA in healthy donors. The data were produced by immunoSEQ multiplex PCR, yet TCRdb's version contains in-frame clones alone and is incomplete. The table lists 65,000 to 75,000 clones, 94% of them singletons, with 3.2% in the top ten. Trimming took off 3 bases at V and 0 bases at J, with 11 bases between the two ends. The CDR3 extends over 16 amino acids. Germline values: CDR1 LNHDA, CDR2 SQIVND (reference sequence). Sequencing was carried out using PBMCs. The source is a woman aged 18-29 years in good health and CMV-seropositive. This rearrangement joins TRBV19 to TRBJ1-4, with D perhaps matching TRBD1 (5 bases). This CDR3 is CASSIHPGATNEKLFF. CDR3 sequence (DNA): TGTGCCAGTAGTATTCACCCGGGGGCAACTAATGAAAAACTGTTTTTT.